A single sample is the source of the 7 T cell receptor beta chains below, sequenced in a study of a mutant IDH1 vaccine in newly diagnosed glioma. Time point: week 11, during vaccination. Doses of 300 ug of mutant IDH1 20-mer peptide were given with topical imiquimod. For these TCRs, the target antigens are not known. Produced via immunoSEQ multiplex PCR; TCRdb's table is partial and in-frame only. The repertoire holds more than 55,000 clones, with roughly four fifths as singletons. The source material was PBMCs, sampled from a glioma patient whose treatment included an IDH1 peptide vaccine. These receptors were collected from a man aged 25-45 years with glioma.

The rearrangement uses TRBV30 and TRBJ2-7, with TRBD1 as a possible D gene (5 bases). The germline gives CDR1 GTSNPN, CDR2 SVGIG (reference sequence). The CDR3 has 11 residues. The ends were cut back, 2 bases at V and 4 bases at J, with 6 bases in the middle. The CDR3 region is CAWSPGYEQYF. DNA of the CDR3: TGTGCCTGGAGTCCAGGGTACGAGCAGTACTTC. The full variable domain, completed using reference TRBV30 and TRBJ2-7, is SQTIHQWPATLVQPVGSPLSLECTVEGTSNPNLYWYRQAAGRGLQLLFYSVGIGQISSEVPQNLSASRPQDRQFILSSKKLLLSDSGFYLCAWSPGYEQYFGPGTRLTVT.

The V call is TRBV9, the J call TRBJ1-5; D remains ambiguous. This CDR3 has 15 amino acids. Germline assignment: CDR1 SGDLS and CDR2 YYNGEE. The V end lost 4 bases, the J end lost 4 bases, and 15 bases lay between the germline ends. The CDR3 nucleotides read TGTGCCAGCAGCCTTACCGACTCATCTAATCAGCCCCAGCATTTT. It yields the protein CASSLTDSSNQPQHF.

About this clone itself: One junction end disagrees with the germline gene, perhaps due to a read error. The V and J genes are TRBV30 and TRBJ2-7, with D unresolved. CDR1 is GTSNPN and CDR2 is SVGIG in the germline V gene (reference sequence). This CDR3 region has 11 residues. As DNA, the CDR3 is TGTGCCTGGAGCGTCGGCTCTAAACCTTCCTTC. Protein product: CAWSVGSKPSF.

This chain uses TRBV7-6 with TRBJ1-2; maybe TRBD1 (5 bases). This CDR3 has 15 residues. V was clipped by 0 bases and J by 6 bases, with 14 bases between them. Germline assignment: CDR1 SGHVS and CDR2 FNYEAQ. CDR3: CASSLAGPGTNGYTF. For the CDR3, the DNA is TGTGCCAGCAGCTTAGCAGGACCCGGGACGAATGGCTACACCTTC.

The chain employs TRBV5-1 and TRBJ1-3; D ambiguous. Germline CDR1 and CDR2: SGHRS and YFSETQ. The CDR3 length is 16 residues. Trimming took off 4 bases at V and 4 bases at J, with 18 bases between the two ends. This chain's CDR3 is CASSLQTAGSGNTIYF. The CDR3 nucleotides are TGCGCCAGCAGCCTTCAGACGGCGGGAAGCGGAAACACCATATATTTT. The entire variable domain, with the rest obtained from reference TRBV5-1 and TRBJ1-3, is as follows: KAGVTQTPRYLIKTRGQQVTLSCSPISGHRSVSWYQQTPGQGLQFLFEYFSETQRNKGNFPGRFSGRQFSNSRSEMNVSTLELGDSALYLCASSLQTAGSGNTIYFGEGSWLTVV.

Here the CDR3 reads CASSLAQGRDEQYF. The CDR3 bases are TGTGCCAGCAGCTTAGCGCAGGGCCGCGACGAGCAGTACTTC. The chain is built from TRBV7-2 and TRBJ2-7, with TRBD1 as a possible D gene (5 bases). Germline assignment: CDR1 SGHTA and CDR2 FQGNSA. This CDR3 is 14 amino acids long. V dropped 0 bases and J dropped 5 bases, with 11 bases sitting between them.

The genes are TRBV5-5 and TRBJ2-3; no reliable D call. V was pared by 0 bases and J by 0 bases, with 8 bases between. This CDR3 has 15 residues. Germline V gene sequence: CDR1 SGHKS, CDR2 YYEKEE (reference sequence). The CDR3 protein is CASSLDGHSTDTQYF. As DNA, the CDR3 is TGTGCCAGCAGCTTGGACGGGCATAGCACAGATACGCAGTATTTT.